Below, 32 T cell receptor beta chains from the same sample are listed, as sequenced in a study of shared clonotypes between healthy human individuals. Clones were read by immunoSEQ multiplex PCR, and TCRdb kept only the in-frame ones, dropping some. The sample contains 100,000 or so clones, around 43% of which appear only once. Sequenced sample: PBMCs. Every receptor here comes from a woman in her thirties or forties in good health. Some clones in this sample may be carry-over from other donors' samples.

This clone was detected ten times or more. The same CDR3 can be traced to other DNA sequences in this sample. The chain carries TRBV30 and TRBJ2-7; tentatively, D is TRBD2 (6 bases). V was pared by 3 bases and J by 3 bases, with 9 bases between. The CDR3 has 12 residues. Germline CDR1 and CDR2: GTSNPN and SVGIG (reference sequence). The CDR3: CAWSGSGYEQYF. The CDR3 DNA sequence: TGTGCCTGGAGCGGTAGCGGCTACGAGCAGTACTTC. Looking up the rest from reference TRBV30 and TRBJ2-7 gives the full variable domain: SQTIHQWPATLVQPVGSPLSLECTVEGTSNPNLYWYRQAAGRGLQLLFYSVGIGQISSEVPQNLSASRPQDRQFILSSKKLLLSDSGFYLCAWSGSGYEQYFGPGTRLTVT.

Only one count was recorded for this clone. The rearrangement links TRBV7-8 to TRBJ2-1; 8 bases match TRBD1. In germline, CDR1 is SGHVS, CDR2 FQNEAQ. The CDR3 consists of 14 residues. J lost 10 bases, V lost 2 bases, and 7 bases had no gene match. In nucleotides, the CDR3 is TGTGCCAGCAGCTTAAACAACAGGGGGGAAGAGCAGTTCTTC. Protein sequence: CASSLNNRGEEQFF. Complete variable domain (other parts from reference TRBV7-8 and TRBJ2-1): GAGVSQSPRYKVAKRGQDVALRCDPISGHVSLFWYQQALGQGPEFLTYFQNEAQLDKSGLPSDRFFAERPEGSVSTLKIQRTQQEDSAVYLCASSLNNRGEEQFFGPGTRLTVL.

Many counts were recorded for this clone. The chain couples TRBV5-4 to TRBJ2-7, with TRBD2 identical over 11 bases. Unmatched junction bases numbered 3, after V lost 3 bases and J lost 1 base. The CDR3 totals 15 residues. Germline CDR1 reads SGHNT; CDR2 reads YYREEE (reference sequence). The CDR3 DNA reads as TGTGCCAGCAGCTCGGGACTAGCGGAATCCTACGAGCAGTACTTC. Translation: CASSSGLAESYEQYF.

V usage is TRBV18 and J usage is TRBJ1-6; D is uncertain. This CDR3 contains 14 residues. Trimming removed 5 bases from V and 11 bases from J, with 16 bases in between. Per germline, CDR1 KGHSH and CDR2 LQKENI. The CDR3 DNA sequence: TGTGCCAGCTCAGCTTCGCCCTCTTTTCCACCCCTCCACTTT. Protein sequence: CASSASPSFPPLHF.

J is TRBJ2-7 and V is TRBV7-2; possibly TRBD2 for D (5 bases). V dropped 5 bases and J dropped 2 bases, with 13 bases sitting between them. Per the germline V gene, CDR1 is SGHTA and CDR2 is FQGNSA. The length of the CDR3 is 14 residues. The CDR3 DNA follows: TGTGCCAGCAGCCGAACTAGGATCACCTACGAGCAGTACTTC. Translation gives CASSRTRITYEQYF.

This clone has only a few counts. CDR3 protein: CSASGSTDTQYF. DNA of the CDR3: TGCAGCGCTAGCGGGAGCACAGATACGCAGTATTTT. The chain combines TRBV29-1 with TRBJ2-3; 8 positions agree with TRBD2. This CDR3 is 12 amino acids long. Germline values: CDR1 SQVTM, CDR2 ANQGSEA. Trimming removed 7 bases from V and 0 bases from J; junction bases left unmatched: 0.

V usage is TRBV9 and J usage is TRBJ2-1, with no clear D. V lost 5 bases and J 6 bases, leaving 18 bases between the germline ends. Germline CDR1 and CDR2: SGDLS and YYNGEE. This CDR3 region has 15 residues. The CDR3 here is CASSPNNGFINEQFF. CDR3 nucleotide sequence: TGTGCCAGCAGTCCTAATAACGGGTTTATCAATGAGCAGTTCTTC.

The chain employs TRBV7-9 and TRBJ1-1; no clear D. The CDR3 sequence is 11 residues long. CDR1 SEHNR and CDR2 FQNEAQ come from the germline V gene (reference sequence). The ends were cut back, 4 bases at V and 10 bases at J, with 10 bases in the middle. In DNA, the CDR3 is TGTGCCAGCAGCTCCGGAGGCCGAGCTTTCTTT. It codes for CASSSGGRAFF. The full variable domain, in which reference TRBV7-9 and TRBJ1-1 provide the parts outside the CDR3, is DTGVSQNPRHKITKRGQNVTFRCDPISEHNRLYWYRQTLGQGPEFLTYFQNEAQLEKSRLLSDRFSAERPKGSFSTLEIQRTEQGDSAMYLCASSSGGRAFFGQGTRLTVV.

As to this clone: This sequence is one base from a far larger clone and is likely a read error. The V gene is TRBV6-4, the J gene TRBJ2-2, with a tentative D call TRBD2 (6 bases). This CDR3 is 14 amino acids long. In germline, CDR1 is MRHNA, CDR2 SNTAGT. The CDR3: CASSAGVNTGELSF. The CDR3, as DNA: TGTGCCAGCAGTGCGGGGGTCAACACCGGGGAGCTGTCTTTT.

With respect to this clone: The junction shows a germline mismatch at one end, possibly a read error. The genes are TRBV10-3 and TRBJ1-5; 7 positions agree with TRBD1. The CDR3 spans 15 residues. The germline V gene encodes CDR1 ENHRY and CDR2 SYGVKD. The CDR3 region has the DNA TGTGCCAGCAGTGGGCAGACAGGGCATAGTCAGCCCCAGCATTTT. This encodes CASSGQTGHSQPQHF.

The CDR3 region is CAWSLAGGGSYNEQFF. The CDR3 coding sequence is TGTGCCTGGAGTCTAGCGGGCGGAGGTTCCTACAATGAGCAGTTCTTC. The V gene is TRBV30, the J gene TRBJ2-1; 8 nucleotides agree with TRBD2. CDR1 GTSNPN and CDR2 SVGIG come from the germline V gene (reference sequence). CDR3 length equals 16 residues. V gave up 2 bases and J gave up 1 base; unmatched junction bases: 7.

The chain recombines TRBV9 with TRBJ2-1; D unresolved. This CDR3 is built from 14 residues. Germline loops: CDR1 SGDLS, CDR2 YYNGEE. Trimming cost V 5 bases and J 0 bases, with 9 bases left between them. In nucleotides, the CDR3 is TGTGCCAGCAGTCGAACGAGCTCCTACAATGAGCAGTTCTTC. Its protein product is CASSRTSSYNEQFF. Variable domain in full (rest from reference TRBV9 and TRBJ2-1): DSGVTQTPKHLITATGQRVTLRCSPRSGDLSVYWYQQSLDQGLQFLIQYYNGEERAKGNILERFSAQQFPDLHSELNLSSLELGDSALYFCASSRTSSYNEQFFGPGTRLTVL.

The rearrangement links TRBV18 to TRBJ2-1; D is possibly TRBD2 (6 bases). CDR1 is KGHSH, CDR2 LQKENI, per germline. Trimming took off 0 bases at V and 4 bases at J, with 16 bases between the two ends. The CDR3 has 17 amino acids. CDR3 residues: CASSPPLAGWGYNEQFF. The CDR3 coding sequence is TGTGCCAGCTCACCACCTCTGGCGGGGTGGGGTTACAATGAGCAGTTCTTC.

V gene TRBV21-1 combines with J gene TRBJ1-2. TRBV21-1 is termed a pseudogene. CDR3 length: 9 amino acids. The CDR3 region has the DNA TGTGCCAGCAGCGACGGGCCCTTCTTC. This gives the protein CASSDGPFF.

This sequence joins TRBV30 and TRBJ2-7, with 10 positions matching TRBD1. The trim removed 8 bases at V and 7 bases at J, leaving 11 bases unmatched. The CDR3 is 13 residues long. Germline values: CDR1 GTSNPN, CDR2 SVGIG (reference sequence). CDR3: CAKRDRGPGEQYF. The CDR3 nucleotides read TGTGCCAAGAGGGACAGGGGTCCGGGGGAGCAGTACTTC.

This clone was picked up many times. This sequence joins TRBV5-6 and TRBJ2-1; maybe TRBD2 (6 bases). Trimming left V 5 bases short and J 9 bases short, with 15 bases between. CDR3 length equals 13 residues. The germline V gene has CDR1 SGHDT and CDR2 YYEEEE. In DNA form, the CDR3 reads TGTGCCAGCAGACGCGGTGGAGGGGCTGAGCAGTTCTTC. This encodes CASRRGGGAEQFF.

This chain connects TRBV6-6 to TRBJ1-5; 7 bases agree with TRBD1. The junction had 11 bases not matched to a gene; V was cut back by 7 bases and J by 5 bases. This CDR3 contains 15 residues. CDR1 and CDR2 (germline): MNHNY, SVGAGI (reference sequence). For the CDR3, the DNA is TGTGCCAGCACACCGTACGACAGGGAGGATCAGCCCCAGCATTTT. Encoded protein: CASTPYDREDQPQHF.

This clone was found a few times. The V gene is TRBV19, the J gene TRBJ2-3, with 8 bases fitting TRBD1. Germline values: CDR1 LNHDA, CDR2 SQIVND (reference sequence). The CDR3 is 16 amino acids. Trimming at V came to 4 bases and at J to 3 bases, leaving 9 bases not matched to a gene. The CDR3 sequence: CASSTRTGFRTDTQYF. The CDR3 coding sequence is TGTGCCAGTAGTACCCGGACAGGGTTTCGAACAGATACGCAGTATTTT.

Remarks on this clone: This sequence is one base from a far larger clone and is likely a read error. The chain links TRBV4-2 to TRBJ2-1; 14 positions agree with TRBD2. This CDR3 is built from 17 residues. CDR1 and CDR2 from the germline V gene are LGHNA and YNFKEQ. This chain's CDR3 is CAGSQDAPGLAGDEQFF. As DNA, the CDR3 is TGTGCCGGCAGCCAAGATGCCCCGGGACTAGCGGGAGATGAGCAGTTCTTC.

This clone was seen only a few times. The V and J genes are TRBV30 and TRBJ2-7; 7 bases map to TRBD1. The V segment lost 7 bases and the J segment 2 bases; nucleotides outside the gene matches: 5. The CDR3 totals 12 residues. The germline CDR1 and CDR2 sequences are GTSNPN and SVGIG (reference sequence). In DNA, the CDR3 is TGTGCCTACCGGGACAGACCCTACGAGCAGTACTTC. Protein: CAYRDRPYEQYF.

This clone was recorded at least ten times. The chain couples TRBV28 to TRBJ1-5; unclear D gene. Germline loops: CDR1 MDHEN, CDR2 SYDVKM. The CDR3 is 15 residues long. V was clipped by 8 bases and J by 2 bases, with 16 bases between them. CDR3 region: CASVGGFLGNQPQHF. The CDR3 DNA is TGTGCCAGCGTGGGAGGGTTCTTAGGCAATCAGCCCCAGCATTTT.

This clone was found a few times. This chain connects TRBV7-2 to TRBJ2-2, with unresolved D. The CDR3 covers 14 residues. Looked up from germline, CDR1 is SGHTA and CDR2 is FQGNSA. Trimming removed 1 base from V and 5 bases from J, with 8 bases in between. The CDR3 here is CASSLGGRTGELFF. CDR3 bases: TGTGCCAGCAGCTTAGGGGGTAGAACCGGGGAGCTGTTTTTT.

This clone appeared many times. CDR3 residues: CASSEGPNTEAFF. The DNA of the CDR3 is TGTGCCAGCAGTGAGGGGCCGAACACTGAAGCTTTCTTT. J is TRBJ1-1 and V is TRBV2, with D possibly matching TRBD1 (5 bases). Germline V gives CDR1 SNHLY, CDR2 FYNNEI. There are 13 residues in the CDR3. V gave up 3 bases and J gave up 1 base, with 6 bases separating them.

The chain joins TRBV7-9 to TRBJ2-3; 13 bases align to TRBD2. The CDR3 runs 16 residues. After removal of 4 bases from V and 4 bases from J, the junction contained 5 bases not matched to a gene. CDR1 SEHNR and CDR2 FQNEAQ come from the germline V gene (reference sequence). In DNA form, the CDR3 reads TGTGCCAGCAGCTCCGGACTAGCGGGAGTGGCAGATACGCAGTATTTT. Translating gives CASSSGLAGVADTQYF.

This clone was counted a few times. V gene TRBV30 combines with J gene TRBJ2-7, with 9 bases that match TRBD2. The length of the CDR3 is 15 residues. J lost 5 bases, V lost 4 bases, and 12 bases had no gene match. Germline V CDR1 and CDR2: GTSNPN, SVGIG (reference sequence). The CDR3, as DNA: TGTGCCTGGATAGGTTACGTAGCGGGAGTCCACGAGCAGTACTTC. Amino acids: CAWIGYVAGVHEQYF.

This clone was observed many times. CDR3 sequence: CASSQTSDQETQYF. DNA for the CDR3: TGTGCCAGCAGCCAAACTAGCGACCAAGAGACCCAGTACTTC. The chain couples TRBV9 to TRBJ2-5; 7 bases are shared with TRBD2. This CDR3 spans 14 amino acids. V lost 4 bases to trimming and J lost 0 bases; unmatched junction nucleotides: 3. Germline V gives CDR1 SGDLS, CDR2 YYNGEE.

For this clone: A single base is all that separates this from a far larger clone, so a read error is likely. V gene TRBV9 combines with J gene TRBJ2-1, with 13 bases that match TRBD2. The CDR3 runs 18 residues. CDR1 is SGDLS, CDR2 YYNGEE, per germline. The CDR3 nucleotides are TGTGCCGGCAGCCCAGGACTAGCGGGAGTCGAATCCTACAATGAGCAGTTCTTC. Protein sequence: CAGSPGLAGVESYNEQFF.

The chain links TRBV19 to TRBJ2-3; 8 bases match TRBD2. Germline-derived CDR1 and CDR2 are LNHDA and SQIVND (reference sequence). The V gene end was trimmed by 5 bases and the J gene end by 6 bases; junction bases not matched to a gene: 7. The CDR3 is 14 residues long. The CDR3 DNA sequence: TGTGCCAGTAGTCCTAAAAGCGGGAGTGATACGCAGTATTTT. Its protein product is CASSPKSGSDTQYF. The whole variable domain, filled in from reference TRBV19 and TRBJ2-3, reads DGGITQSPKYLFRKEGQNVTLSCEQNLNHDAMYWYRQDPGQGLRLIYYSQIVNDFQKGDIAEGYSVSREKKESFPLTVTSAQKNPTAFYLCASSPKSGSDTQYFGPGTRLTVL.

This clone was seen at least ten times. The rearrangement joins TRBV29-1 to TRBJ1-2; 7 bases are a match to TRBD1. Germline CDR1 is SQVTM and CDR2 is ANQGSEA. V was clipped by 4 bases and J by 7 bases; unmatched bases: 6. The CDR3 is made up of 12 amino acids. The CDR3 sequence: CSVVEGAIGYTF. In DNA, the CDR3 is TGCAGCGTTGTGGAGGGGGCTATTGGCTACACCTTC.

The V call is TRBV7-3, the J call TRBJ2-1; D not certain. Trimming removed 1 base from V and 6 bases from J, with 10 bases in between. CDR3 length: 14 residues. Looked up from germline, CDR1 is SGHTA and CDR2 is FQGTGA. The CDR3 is CASSLIPGSNEQFF. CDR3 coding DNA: TGTGCCAGCAGCTTAATTCCCGGGTCCAATGAGCAGTTCTTC.

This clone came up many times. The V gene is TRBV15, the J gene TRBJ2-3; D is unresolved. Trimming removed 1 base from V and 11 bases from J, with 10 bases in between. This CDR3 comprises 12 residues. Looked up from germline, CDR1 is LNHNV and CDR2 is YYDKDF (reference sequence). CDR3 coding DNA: TGTGCCACCAGCAGAGTCGATGGTAGGCAGTATTTT. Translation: CATSRVDGRQYF.

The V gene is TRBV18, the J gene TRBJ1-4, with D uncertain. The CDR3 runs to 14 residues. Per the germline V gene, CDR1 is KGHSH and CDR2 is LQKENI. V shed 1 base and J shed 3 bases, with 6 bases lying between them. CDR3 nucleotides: TGTGCCAGCTCACCACGGCGATCTAATGAAAAACTGTTTTTT. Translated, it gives CASSPRRSNEKLFF.